The 22 T cell receptor beta chains listed next were all sequenced from one sample in a study of graft-versus-host responses after intestinal transplantation. Assay used: immunoSEQ multiplex PCR; TCRdb lists only in-frame clones, some missing. Counted here are under 45,000 clones, roughly 94% occurring once; the ten biggest clones make up 0.22%. No antigen is known for these receptors. The specimen was unstimulated CD4+ T cells sorted from spleen or lymph node cells, collected before transplant. All receptors come from a human donor who was the organ donor for an intestinal transplant.

This chain joins TRBV7-9 and TRBJ1-2, with unresolved D. The CDR3 totals 15 residues. Trimming shortened V by 0 bases and J by 8 bases, and 16 bases separated the two germline ends. CDR1 and CDR2 from the germline V gene are SEHNR and FQNEAQ (reference sequence). DNA of the CDR3: TGTGCCAGCAGCTTAGCGCTACGGCCCCACCCGGGCTACACCTTC. Translation: CASSLALRPHPGYTF.

This clone was picked up one time. This chain links TRBV6-5 with TRBJ2-7; tentative D call: TRBD2 (6 bases). CDR1 is MNHEY and CDR2 is SVGAGI in the germline V gene. V lost 6 bases and J 3 bases, leaving 18 bases between the germline ends. This CDR3 is 15 amino acids long. The chain's CDR3 is CASSPTPGLIYEQYF. CDR3 nucleotide sequence: TGTGCCAGCAGCCCAACGCCGGGACTGATCTACGAGCAGTACTTC.

This clone has a single count. The chain employs TRBV5-1 and TRBJ2-5; D not certain. CDR1 and CDR2 (germline): SGHRS, YFSETQ. The CDR3 covers 14 residues. V was pared by 4 bases and J by 1 base, with 11 bases between. The CDR3 spells CASSTPFSQETQYF. DNA of the CDR3: TGCGCCAGCAGCACACCTTTCTCCCAAGAGACCCAGTACTTC.

V gene TRBV6-4 combines with J gene TRBJ1-6, with no clear D. Germline V lookup: CDR1 MRHNA, CDR2 SNTAGT. The length of the CDR3 is 16 residues. V was pared by 8 bases and J by 0 bases, with 14 bases between. This CDR3 reads CASGCEESSYNSPLHF. The CDR3 nucleotides are TGTGCCAGCGGGTGTGAGGAAAGCTCCTATAATTCACCCCTCCACTTT.

This clone was recorded only once. The rearrangement joins TRBV5-4 to TRBJ2-2; 12 nucleotides align to TRBD1. Germline V lookup: CDR1 SGHNT, CDR2 YYREEE (reference sequence). V shed 3 bases and J 5 bases; nucleotides not matched to a gene: 8. The CDR3 has 17 residues. The CDR3 spells CASSSPGQGAGTGELFF. CDR3 DNA: TGTGCCAGCAGCTCCCCGGGACAGGGGGCGGGAACCGGGGAGCTGTTTTTT.

V usage is TRBV9 and J usage is TRBJ2-3, with 9 bases identical to TRBD2. The CDR3 contains 18 residues. Germline V gives CDR1 SGDLS, CDR2 YYNGEE. With 1 base clipped from V and 4 bases from J, the junction kept 13 bases outside the gene matches. CDR3 amino acids: CASSVSPSMAGGPDTQYF. CDR3 nucleotide sequence: TGTGCCAGCAGCGTAAGCCCCTCCATGGCGGGGGGGCCAGATACGCAGTATTTT.

The rearrangement uses TRBV5-1 and TRBJ2-1; 8 bases fit TRBD1. V shed 2 bases and J 6 bases; nucleotides not matched to a gene: 7. Germline assignment: CDR1 SGHRS and CDR2 YFSETQ. The CDR3 totals 15 residues. The CDR3: CASSFQGASGNEQFF. The DNA of the CDR3 is TGCGCCAGCAGCTTTCAGGGGGCGAGTGGCAATGAGCAGTTCTTC.

The chain is built from TRBV5-1 and TRBJ2-7; D is possibly TRBD2 (6 bases). The V gene's germline CDR1 is SGHRS and CDR2 YFSETQ. The V gene lost 0 bases and the J gene lost 3 bases, with 13 bases spanning the gap. The CDR3 spans 15 residues. The CDR3 here is CASSLEVGGYYEQYF. CDR3 in DNA: TGCGCCAGCAGCTTGGAGGTTGGAGGGTACTACGAGCAGTACTTC.

The chain uses TRBV7-2 and TRBJ2-3, with TRBD1 identical over 8 bases. The CDR3 runs to 16 residues. After removal of 5 bases from V and 3 bases from J, the junction contained 10 bases not matched to a gene. CDR1 SGHTA and CDR2 FQGNSA come from the germline V gene. CDR3 bases: TGTGCCAGCAGCCTAGGACGGACAGGGTGGACAGATACGCAGTATTTT. Amino acids: CASSLGRTGWTDTQYF.

The CDR3 reads CATSGTGTEAFF. CDR3 DNA sequence: TGTGCCACCAGCGGGACGGGCACTGAAGCTTTCTTT. The chain carries TRBV15 and TRBJ1-1; a possible D gene is TRBD1 (5 bases). V lost 5 bases to trimming and J lost 4 bases, with 8 bases between them. Germline assignment: CDR1 LNHNV and CDR2 YYDKDF (reference sequence). The CDR3 totals 12 residues. Based on the CDR3 plus reference TRBV15 and TRBJ1-1, the full variable domain is DAMVIQNPRYQVTQFGKPVTLSCSQTLNHNVMYWYQQKSSQAPKLLFHYYDKDFNNEADTPDNFQSRRPNTSFCFLDIRSPGLGDTAMYLCATSGTGTEAFFGQGTRLTVV.

The gene calls are TRBV15 and TRBJ2-7; possible D gene TRBD1, 6 bases. Germline V lookup: CDR1 LNHNV, CDR2 YYDKDF (reference sequence). V dropped 0 bases and J dropped 0 bases, with 9 bases sitting between them. This CDR3 is built from 15 residues. The CDR3 loop is CATSREGARSYEQYF. CDR3 in DNA: TGTGCCACCAGCAGAGAGGGGGCACGCTCCTACGAGCAGTACTTC.

The CDR3 region has the DNA TGTGCCAGCAGTGAACTTAGCGGGGCCGGGGAGACCCAGTACTTC. The encoded protein is CASSELSGAGETQYF. The chain combines TRBV2 with TRBJ2-5; the match to TRBD2 covers 8 bases. The CDR3 is made up of 15 amino acids. With V trimmed by 2 bases and J by 5 bases, 7 bases remained unmatched. Germline loops: CDR1 SNHLY, CDR2 FYNNEI.

This rearrangement joins TRBV19 to TRBJ1-1, with a possible D match to TRBD1 (6 bases). V was clipped by 5 bases and J by 7 bases, with 14 bases between them. There are 13 residues in the CDR3. Germline V lookup: CDR1 LNHDA, CDR2 SQIVND (reference sequence). As DNA, the CDR3 is TGTGCCAGTAGTTACGGGGGGCGCGGTGAAGCTTTCTTT. This sequence encodes CASSYGGRGEAFF.

V and J are TRBV5-5 and TRBJ2-7; D uncertain. V was trimmed by 5 bases and J by 4 bases, leaving 22 bases between them. The CDR3 runs 16 residues. From germline, CDR1 is SGHKS and CDR2 YYEKEE (reference sequence). CDR3 residues: CASRPGRTTFNYEQYF. The CDR3 nucleotides read TGTGCCAGCAGACCTGGACGAACAACCTTTAATTACGAGCAGTACTTC.

J is TRBJ2-7 and V is TRBV27; the match to TRBD2 covers 8 bases. Losses at the gene ends were 2 bases for V and 7 bases for J; bases not matched to a gene: 7. The germline gives CDR1 MNHEY, CDR2 SMNVEV (reference sequence). CDR3 length: 14 amino acids. CDR3 residues: CASSLQRGPWEQYF. In nucleotides, the CDR3 is TGTGCCAGCAGTTTACAGCGGGGGCCATGGGAGCAGTACTTC.

This clone appeared a single time. The chain carries TRBV4-2 and TRBJ2-2; the match to TRBD2 covers 8 bases. The germline gives CDR1 LGHNA, CDR2 YNFKEQ. This CDR3 comprises 14 residues. Trimming at V came to 1 base and at J to 6 bases, leaving 1 base not matched to a gene. The CDR3 DNA sequence: TGTGCCAGCAGCCAAGCGGGGGGGCCCGGGGAGCTGTTTTTT. It yields the protein CASSQAGGPGELFF.

The CDR3: CASSQVSSNEQFF. In DNA form, the CDR3 reads TGCGCCAGCAGCCAAGTTTCCAGTAATGAGCAGTTCTTC. The V and J genes are TRBV4-1 and TRBJ2-1; no firm D call. The germline V gene has CDR1 MGHRA and CDR2 YSYEKL. The germline V and J ends were trimmed by 1 base and 7 bases, with 8 bases remaining between them. This CDR3 has 13 residues.

This clone was observed a few times. CDR3 sequence reads: CASSESLTLEQYF. In DNA, the CDR3 is TGCGCCAGCAGTGAGTCTCTGACATTGGAGCAGTACTTC. The rearrangement joins TRBV10-1 to TRBJ2-7; no firm D call. The CDR3 length is 13 residues. Germline CDR1 is WNHNN and CDR2 is SYGVQD (reference sequence). V was cut by 0 bases and J by 7 bases, with 10 bases left in between.

The rearrangement uses TRBV2 and TRBJ2-5, with unresolved D. There are 11 residues in the CDR3. The V gene's germline CDR1 is SNHLY and CDR2 FYNNEI. V was cut by 7 bases and J by 5 bases, with 8 bases left in between. The CDR3 DNA follows: TGTGCCAGCATAGCTAGTGAGACCCAGTACTTC. Its translation: CASIASETQYF.

The chain links TRBV21-1 to TRBJ2-7; the D call in the table, TRBD2, was not verified against the DNA. TRBV21-1 is an annotated pseudogene. CDR3 length: 12 residues. The CDR3: CASTGVSYEQYF. The CDR3 nucleotides read TGTGCCAGCACGGGGGTGTCCTACGAGCAGTACTTC.

V gene TRBV19 combines with J gene TRBJ2-4; a weak D match, TRBD1 (5 bases). The V end was cut by 0 bases, the J end by 0 bases, with 12 bases between. Germline V CDR1 and CDR2: LNHDA, SQIVND (reference sequence). The CDR3 contains 17 residues. This CDR3 is CASSIDDGRVAKNIQYF. The CDR3 bases are TGTGCCAGTAGTATAGATGACGGCAGGGTAGCCAAAAACATTCAGTACTTC.

The chain employs TRBV7-2 and TRBJ2-1, with 9 nucleotides matching TRBD2. Per the germline V gene, CDR1 is SGHTA and CDR2 is FQGNSA. V lost 5 bases, J lost 13 bases, and 6 bases stayed unmatched. This CDR3 contains 12 residues. Written as DNA, the CDR3 is TGTGCCAGCAGCGGGACTAGCTTTCCTCAGTTCTTC. The encoded protein is CASSGTSFPQFF. The full variable domain, rest sourced from reference TRBV7-2 and TRBJ2-1, is GAGVSQSPSNKVTEKGKDVELRCDPISGHTALYWYRQSLGQGLEFLIYFQGNSAPDKSGLPSDRFSAERTGGSVSTLTIQRTQQEDSAVYLCASSGTSFPQFFGPGTRLTVL.